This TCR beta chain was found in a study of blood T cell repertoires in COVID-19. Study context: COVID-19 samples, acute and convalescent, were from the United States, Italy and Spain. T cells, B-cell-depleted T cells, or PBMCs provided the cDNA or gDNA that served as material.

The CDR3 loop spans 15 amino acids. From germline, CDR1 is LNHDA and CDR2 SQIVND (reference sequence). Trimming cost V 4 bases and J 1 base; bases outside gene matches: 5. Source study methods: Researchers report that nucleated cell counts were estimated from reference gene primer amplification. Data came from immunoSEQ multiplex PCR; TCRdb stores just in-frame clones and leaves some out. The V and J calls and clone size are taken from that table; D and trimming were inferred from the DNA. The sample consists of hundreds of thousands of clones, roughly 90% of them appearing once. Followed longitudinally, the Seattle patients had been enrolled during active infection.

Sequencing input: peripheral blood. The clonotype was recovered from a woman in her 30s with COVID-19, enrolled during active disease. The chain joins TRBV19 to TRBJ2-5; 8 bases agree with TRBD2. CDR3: CASSTIAGPQETQYF. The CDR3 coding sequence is TGTGCCAGTAGTACAATAGCGGGACCCCAAGAGACCCAGTACTTC.